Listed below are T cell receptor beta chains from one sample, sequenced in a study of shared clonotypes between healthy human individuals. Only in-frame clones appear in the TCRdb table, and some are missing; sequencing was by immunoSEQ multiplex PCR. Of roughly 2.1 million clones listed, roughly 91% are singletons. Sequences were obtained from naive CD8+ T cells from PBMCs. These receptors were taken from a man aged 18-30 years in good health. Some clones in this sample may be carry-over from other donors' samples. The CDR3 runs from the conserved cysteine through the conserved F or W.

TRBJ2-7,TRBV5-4,CASSLNRDYEQYF
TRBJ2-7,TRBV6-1,CASSEQQGYEQYF
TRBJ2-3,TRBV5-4,CASSPNTGTQYF
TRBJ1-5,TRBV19,CASSRDRSGRGPQHF
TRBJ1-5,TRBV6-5,CASSLVLGQPQHF
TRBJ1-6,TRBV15,CATSLGSSYNSPLHF
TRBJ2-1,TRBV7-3,CASSLLAGVAYNEQFF
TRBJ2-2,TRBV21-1,CASSKFRAGLNTGELFF
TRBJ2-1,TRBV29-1,CSVAAPLNNEQFF
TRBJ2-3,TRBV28,CASSLLAGVSTDTQYF
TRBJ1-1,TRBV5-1,CASSWDRHEGANTEAFF
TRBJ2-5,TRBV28,CASRTSGRGETQYF
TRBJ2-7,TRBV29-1,CSVLTGRVYEQYF